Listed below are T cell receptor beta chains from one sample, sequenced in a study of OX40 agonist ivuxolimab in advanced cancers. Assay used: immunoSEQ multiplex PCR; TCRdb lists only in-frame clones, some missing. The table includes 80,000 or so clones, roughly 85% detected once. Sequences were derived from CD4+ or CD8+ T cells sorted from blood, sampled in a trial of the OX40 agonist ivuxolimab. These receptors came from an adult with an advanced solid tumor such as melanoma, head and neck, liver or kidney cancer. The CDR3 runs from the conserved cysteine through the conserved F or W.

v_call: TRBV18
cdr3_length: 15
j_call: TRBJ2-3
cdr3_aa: CASSPGTGGKDTQYF

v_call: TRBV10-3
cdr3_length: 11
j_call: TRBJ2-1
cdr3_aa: CAISESNEQFF

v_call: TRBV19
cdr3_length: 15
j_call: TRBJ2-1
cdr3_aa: CASSTLRTSGNEQFF

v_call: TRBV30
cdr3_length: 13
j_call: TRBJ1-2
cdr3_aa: CAWSSGGSYGYTF

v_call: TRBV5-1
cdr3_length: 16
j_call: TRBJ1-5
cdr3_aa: CASSLGDGQRNQPQHF

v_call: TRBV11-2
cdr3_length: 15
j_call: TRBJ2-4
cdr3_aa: CASSLNGVAKNIQYF

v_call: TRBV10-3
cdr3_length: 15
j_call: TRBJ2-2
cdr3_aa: CAISTRSSHTGELFF

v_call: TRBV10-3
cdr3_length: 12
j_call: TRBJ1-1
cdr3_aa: CAISSDDREAFF

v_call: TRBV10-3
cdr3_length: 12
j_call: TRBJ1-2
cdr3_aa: CASLGGAYGYTF

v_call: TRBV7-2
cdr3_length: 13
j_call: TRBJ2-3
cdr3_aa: CASSLERSSTQYF

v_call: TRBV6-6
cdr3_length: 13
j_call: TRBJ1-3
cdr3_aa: CAIRGGPGNTIYF

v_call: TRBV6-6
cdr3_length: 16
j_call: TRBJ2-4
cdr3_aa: CASSYTRGTGESIQYF

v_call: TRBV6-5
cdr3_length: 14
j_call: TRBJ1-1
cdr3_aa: CASSQTGWRTEAFF

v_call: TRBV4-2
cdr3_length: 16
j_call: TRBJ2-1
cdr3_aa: CASSQDTQGGGNEQFF

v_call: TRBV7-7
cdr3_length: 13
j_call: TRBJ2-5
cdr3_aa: CASSKRGGETQYF

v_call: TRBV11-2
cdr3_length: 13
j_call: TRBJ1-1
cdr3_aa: CASGGLRNTEAFF

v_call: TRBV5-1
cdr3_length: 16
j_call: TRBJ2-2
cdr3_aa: CASSLRTGGTTGELFF

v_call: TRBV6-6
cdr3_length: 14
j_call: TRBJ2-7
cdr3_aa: CASSYGTGLYEQYF

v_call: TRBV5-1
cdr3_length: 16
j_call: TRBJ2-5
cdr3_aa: CASSSGGWAAQETQYF

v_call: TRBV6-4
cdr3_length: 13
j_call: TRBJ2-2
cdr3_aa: CASSKGQIGELFF

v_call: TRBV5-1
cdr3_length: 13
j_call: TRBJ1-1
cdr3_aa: CASSLWLGTVGFF

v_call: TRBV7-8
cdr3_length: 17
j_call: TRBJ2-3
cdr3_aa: CASSSPSSGRLGDTQYF

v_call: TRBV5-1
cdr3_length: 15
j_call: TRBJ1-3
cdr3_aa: CASSLAVGSGNTIYF

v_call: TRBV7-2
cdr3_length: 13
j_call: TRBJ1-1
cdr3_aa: CASSPPVSTEAFF

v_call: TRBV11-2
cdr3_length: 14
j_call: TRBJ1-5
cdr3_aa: CASSLSGRNQPQHF